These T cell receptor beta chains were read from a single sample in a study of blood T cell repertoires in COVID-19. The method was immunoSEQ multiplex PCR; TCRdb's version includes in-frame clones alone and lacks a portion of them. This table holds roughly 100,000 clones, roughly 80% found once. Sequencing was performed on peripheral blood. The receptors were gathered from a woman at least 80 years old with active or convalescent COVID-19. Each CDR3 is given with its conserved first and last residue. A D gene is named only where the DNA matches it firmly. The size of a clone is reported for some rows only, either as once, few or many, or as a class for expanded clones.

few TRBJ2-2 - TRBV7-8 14 CASRDSGGTGELFF TGTGCCAGCAGGGATTCAGGGGGGACCGGGGAGCTGTTTTTT
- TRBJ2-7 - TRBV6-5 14 CASSMTGNSYEQYF TGTGCCAGCAGTATGACAGGCAACTCCTACGAGCAGTACTTC
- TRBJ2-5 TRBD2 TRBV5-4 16 CASSALAGGSQETQYF TGTGCCAGCAGCGCTCTAGCGGGAGGGAGCCAAGAGACCCAGTACTTC
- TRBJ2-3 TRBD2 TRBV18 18 CASSPIPLAGTTTDTQYF TGTGCCAGCTCACCTATCCCTTTAGCGGGCACCACCACAGATACGCAGTATTTT
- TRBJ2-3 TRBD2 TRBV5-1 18 CASSLATSGGVSTDTQYF TGCGCCAGCAGCTTGGCCACTAGCGGGGGCGTTAGCACAGATACGCAGTATTTT
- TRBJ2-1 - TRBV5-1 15 CASSFWGETGNEQFF TGCGCCAGCAGCTTTTGGGGGGAAACAGGCAATGAGCAGTTCTTC
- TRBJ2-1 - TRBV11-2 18 CASSLGRKTIISYNEQFF TGTGCCAGCAGCTTAGGACGGAAGACTATCATTTCCTACAATGAGCAGTTCTTC
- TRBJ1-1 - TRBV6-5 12 CASSNTGSEAFF TGTGCCAGCAGTAATACAGGGTCTGAAGCTTTCTTT
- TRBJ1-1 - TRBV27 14 CGPSLGLTNTEAFF TGTGGCCCTTCTTTGGGACTGACGAACACTGAAGCTTTCTTT
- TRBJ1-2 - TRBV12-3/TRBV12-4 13 CASRLSTGSGYTF TGTGCCAGCAGACTCTCTACAGGGTCGGGCTACACCTTC
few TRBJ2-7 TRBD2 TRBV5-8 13 CASSLLAGYEQYF TGTGCCAGCAGCTTGCTAGCGGGATACGAGCAGTACTTC
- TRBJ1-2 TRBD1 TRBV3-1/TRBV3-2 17 CASSQESGRTGSYGYTF TGTGCCAGCAGCCAAGAGAGCGGGAGGACAGGGTCCTATGGCTACACCTTC
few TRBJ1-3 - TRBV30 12 CAQKTGGNTIYF TGTGCCCAGAAGACGGGGGGAAACACCATATATTTT
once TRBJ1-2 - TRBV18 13 CASSPARNYGYTF TGTGCCAGCTCACCAGCCAGAAACTATGGCTACACCTTC
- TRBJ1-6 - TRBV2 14 CASTIRVADSPLHF TGTGCCAGCACCATCAGGGTCGCTGATTCACCCCTCCACTTT
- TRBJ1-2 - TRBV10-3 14 CAISGTTGEDGYTF TGTGCCATCAGTGGTACCACAGGAGAGGATGGCTACACCTTC
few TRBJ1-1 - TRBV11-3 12 CASSGSNTEAFF TGTGCCAGCAGCGGGAGTAACACTGAAGCTTTCTTT
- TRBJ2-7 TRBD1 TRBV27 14 CASSPVDRGSEQYF TGTGCCAGCAGTCCCGTGGACAGGGGAAGCGAGCAGTACTTC
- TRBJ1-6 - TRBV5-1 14 CASSFDWPNSPLHF TGCGCCAGCAGCTTCGACTGGCCCAATTCACCCCTCCACTTT